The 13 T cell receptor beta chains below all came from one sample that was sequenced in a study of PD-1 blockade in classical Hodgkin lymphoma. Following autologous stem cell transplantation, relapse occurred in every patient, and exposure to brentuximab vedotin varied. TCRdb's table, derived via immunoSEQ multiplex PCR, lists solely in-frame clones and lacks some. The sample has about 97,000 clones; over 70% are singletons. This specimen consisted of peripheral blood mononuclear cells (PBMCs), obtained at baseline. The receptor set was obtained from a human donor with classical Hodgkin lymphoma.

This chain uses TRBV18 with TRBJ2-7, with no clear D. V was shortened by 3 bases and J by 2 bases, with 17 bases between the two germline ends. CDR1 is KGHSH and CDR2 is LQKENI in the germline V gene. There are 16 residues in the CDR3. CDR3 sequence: CASSPFPVQTTYEQYF. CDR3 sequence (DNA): TGTGCCAGCTCACCCTTCCCGGTTCAGACCACCTACGAGCAGTACTTC.

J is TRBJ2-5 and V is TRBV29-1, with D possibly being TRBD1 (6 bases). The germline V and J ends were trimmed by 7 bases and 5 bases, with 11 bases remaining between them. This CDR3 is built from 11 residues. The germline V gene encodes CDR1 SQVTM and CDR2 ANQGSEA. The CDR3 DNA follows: TGCAGCGACCAAGGGGGTGAGACCCAGTACTTC. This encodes CSDQGGETQYF.

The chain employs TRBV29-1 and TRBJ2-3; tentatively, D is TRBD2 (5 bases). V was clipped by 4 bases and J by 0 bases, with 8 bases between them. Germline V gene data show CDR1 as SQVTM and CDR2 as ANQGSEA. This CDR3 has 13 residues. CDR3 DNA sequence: TGCAGCGTTGGGTGGACTAGCACAGATACGCAGTATTTT. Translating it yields CSVGWTSTDTQYF.

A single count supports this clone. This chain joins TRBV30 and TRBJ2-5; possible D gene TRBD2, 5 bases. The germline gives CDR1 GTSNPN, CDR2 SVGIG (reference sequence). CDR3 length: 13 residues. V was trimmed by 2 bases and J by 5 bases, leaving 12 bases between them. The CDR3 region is CAWSTGSYETQYF. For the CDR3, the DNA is TGTGCCTGGAGTACGGGATCCTATGAGACCCAGTACTTC.

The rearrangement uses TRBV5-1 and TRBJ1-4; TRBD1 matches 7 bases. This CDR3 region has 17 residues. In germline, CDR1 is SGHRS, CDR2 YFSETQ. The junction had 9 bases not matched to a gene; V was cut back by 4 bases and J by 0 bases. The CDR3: CASSEFRDSATNEKLFF. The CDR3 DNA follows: TGCGCCAGCAGCGAATTCCGGGACAGTGCAACTAATGAAAAACTGTTTTTT.

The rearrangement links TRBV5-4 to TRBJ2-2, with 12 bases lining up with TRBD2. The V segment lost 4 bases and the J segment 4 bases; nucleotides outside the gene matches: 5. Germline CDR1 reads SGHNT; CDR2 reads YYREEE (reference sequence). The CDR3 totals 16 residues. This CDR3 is CASSIPGLAGTGELFF. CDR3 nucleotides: TGTGCCAGCAGCATCCCGGGACTAGCGGGCACCGGGGAGCTGTTTTTT.

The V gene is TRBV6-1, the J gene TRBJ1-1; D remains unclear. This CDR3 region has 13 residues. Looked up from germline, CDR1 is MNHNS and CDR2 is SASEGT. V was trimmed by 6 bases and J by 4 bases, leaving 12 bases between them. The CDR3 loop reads CASSEMGTTEAFF. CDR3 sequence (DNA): TGTGCCAGCAGCGAAATGGGAACCACTGAAGCTTTCTTT.

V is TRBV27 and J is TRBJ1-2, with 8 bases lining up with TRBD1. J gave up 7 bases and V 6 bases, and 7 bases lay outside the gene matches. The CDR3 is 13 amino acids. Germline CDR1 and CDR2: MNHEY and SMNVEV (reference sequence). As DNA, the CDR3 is TGTGCCAGCAGCCAGGACAGGGCGAGTGGCTACACCTTC. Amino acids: CASSQDRASGYTF.

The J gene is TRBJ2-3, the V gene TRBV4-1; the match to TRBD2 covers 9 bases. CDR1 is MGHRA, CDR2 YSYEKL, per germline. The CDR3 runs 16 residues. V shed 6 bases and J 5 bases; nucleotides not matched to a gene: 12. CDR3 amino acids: CASSLVASGKLDTQYF. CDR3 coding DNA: TGCGCCAGCAGTCTAGTGGCTAGCGGGAAGTTAGATACGCAGTATTTT.

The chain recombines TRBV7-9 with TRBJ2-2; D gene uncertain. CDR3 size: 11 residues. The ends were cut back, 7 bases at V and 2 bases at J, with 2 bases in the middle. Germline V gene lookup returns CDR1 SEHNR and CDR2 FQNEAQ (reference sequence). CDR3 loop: CASTNTGELFF. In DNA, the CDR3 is TGTGCCAGCACCAACACCGGGGAGCTGTTTTTT.

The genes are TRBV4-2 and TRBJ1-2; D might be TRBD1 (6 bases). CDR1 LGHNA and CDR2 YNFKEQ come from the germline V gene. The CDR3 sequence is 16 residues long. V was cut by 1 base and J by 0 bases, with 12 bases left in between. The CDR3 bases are TGTGCCAGCAGCCAAGTTGGGGGCCCCCCTAACTATGGCTACACCTTC. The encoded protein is CASSQVGGPPNYGYTF.

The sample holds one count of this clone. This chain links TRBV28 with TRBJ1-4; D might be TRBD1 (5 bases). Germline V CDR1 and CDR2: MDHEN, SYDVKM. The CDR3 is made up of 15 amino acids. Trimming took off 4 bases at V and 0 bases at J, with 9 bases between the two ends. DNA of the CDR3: TGTGCCAGCAGTTCCACGGGGGCAACTAATGAAAAACTGTTTTTT. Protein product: CASSSTGATNEKLFF.

For the CDR3, the DNA is TGCGCCAGCAGCCAAAGCGGAGCTAGCACAGATACGCAGTATTTT. Its translation is CASSQSGASTDTQYF. The V gene is TRBV5-1, the J gene TRBJ2-3; possible D gene TRBD2, 5 bases. The CDR3 runs 15 residues. V was clipped by 4 bases and J by 0 bases, with 12 bases between them. Per germline, CDR1 SGHRS and CDR2 YFSETQ.